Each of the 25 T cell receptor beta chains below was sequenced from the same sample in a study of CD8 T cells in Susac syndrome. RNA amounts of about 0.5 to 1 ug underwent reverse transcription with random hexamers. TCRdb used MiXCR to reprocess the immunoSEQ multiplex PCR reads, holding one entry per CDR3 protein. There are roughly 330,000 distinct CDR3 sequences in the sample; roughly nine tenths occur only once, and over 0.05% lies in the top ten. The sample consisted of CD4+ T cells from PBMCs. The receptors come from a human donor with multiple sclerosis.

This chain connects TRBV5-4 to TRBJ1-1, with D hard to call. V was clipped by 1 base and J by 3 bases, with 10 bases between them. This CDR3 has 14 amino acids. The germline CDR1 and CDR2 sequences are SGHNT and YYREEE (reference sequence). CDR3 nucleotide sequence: TGTGCCAGCAGCTTGTTGGGTACGGACACTGAAGCTTTCTTT. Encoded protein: CASSLLGTDTEAFF.

The DNA of the CDR3 is TGTGCCAGCAGCTCCTCCTCAAGGGGGGAAGCTTTCTTT. It is translated as CASSSSSRGEAFF. This chain uses TRBV5-4 with TRBJ1-1; tentative D call: TRBD1 (6 bases). CDR3 size: 13 residues. Germline CDR1 is SGHNT and CDR2 is YYREEE (reference sequence). The V end lost 3 bases, the J end lost 8 bases, and 14 bases lay between the germline ends.

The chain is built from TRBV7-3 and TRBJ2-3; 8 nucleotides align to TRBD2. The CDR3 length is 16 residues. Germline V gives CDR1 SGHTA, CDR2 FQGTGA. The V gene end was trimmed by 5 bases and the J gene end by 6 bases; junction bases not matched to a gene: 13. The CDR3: CASSLGVRRGEDTQYF. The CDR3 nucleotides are TGTGCCAGCAGCCTAGGGGTGCGGCGGGGGGAGGATACGCAGTATTTT.

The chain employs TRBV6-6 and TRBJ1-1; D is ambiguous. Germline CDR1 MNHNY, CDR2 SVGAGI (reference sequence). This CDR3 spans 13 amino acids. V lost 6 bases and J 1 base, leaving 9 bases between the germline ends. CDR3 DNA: TGTGCCAGCAGGGGCTCAGGGAACACTGAAGCTTTCTTT. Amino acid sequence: CASRGSGNTEAFF.

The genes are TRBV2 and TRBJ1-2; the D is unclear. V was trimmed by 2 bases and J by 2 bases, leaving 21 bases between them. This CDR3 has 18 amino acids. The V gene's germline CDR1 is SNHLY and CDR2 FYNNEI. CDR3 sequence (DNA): TGTGCCAGCAGTGAATCTTTAGCGGGGAGGCCGACAAACTATGGCTACACCTTC. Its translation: CASSESLAGRPTNYGYTF.

CDR3 nucleotide sequence: TGCAGCGTTGATAGGGCCTCCAGCTCCTACAATGAGCAGTTCTTC. The encoded protein is CSVDRASSSYNEQFF. This rearrangement joins TRBV29-1 to TRBJ2-1; no firm D call. CDR1 and CDR2 from the germline V gene are SQVTM and ANQGSEA. The CDR3 has 15 amino acids. Trimming removed 3 bases from V and 0 bases from J, with 12 bases in between.

In DNA, the CDR3 is TGTGCCAGCAGCCAACATAATCTGGACAGAACTTATGGCTACACCTTC. As protein: CASSQHNLDRTYGYTF. The V and J genes are TRBV6-2 or TRBV6-3 and TRBJ1-2; maybe TRBD1 (6 bases). The germline V gene has CDR1 MNHEY and CDR2 SVGEGT. The V end was cut by 6 bases, the J end by 5 bases, with 22 bases between. This CDR3 region has 16 residues.

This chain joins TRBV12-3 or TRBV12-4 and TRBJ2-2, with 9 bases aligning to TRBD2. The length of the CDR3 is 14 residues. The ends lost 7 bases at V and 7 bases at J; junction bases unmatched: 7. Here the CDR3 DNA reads TGTGCCAGCATCGCTCAGCGGGGGGTCGGGGAGCTGTTTTTT. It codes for CASIAQRGVGELFF.

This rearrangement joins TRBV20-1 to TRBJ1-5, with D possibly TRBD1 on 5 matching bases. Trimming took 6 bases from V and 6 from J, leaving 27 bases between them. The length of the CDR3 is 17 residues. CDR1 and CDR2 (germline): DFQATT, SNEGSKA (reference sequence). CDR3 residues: CSARKGGGIGTLQPQHF. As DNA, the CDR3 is TGCAGTGCACGAAAGGGTGGGGGGATAGGGACCCTTCAGCCCCAGCATTTT.

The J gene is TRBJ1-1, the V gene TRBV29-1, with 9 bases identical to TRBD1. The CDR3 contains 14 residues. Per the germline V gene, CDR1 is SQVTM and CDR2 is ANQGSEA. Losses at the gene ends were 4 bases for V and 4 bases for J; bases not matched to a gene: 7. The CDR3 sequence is CSVGIQGAGTEAFF. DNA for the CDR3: TGCAGCGTTGGGATACAGGGGGCGGGCACTGAAGCTTTCTTT.

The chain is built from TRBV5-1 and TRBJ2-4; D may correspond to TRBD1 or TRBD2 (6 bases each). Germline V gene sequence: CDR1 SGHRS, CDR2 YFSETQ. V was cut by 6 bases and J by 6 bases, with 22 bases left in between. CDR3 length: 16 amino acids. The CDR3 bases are TGCGCCAGCAATCCCGGGGGACAACGGCCTCCAAACATTCAGTACTTC. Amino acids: CASNPGGQRPPNIQYF.

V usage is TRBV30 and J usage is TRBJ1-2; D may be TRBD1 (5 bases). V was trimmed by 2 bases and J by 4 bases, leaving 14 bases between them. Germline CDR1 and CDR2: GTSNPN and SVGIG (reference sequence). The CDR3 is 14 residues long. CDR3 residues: CAWSPGRYPYGYTF. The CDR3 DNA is TGTGCCTGGAGTCCAGGGAGATACCCCTATGGCTACACCTTC.

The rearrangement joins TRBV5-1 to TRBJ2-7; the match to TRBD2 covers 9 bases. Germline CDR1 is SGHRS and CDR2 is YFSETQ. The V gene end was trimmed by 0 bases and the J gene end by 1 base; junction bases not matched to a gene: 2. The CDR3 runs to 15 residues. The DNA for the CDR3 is TGCGCCAGCAGCTTGGGACTAGCGGAGTCCTACGAGCAGTACTTC. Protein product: CASSLGLAESYEQYF.

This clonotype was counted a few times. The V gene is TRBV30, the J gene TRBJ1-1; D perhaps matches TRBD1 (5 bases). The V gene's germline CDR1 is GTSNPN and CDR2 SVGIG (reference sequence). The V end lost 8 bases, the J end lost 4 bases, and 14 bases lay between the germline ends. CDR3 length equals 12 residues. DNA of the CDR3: TGTGCCCTCGAGTCCGGGGGCACTGAAGCTTTCTTT. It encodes CALESGGTEAFF.

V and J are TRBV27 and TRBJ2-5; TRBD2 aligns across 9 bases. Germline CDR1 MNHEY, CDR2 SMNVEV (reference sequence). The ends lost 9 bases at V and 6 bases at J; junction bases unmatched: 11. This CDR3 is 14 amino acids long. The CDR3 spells CARQPTLAGKTQYF. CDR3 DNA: TGTGCCAGACAACCGACGCTAGCGGGGAAGACCCAGTACTTC.

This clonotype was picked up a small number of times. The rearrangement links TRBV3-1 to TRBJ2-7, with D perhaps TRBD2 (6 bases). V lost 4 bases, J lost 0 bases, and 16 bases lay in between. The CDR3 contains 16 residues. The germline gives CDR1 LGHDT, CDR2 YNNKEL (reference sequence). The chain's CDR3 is CASSLDIGGYSYEQYF. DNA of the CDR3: TGTGCCAGCAGCCTCGATATCGGGGGATACTCCTACGAGCAGTACTTC.

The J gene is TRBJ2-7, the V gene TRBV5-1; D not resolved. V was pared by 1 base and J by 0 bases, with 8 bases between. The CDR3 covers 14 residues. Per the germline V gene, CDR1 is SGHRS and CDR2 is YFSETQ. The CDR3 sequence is CASSLRASSYEQYF. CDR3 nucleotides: TGCGCCAGCAGCTTGCGGGCCAGCTCCTACGAGCAGTACTTC.

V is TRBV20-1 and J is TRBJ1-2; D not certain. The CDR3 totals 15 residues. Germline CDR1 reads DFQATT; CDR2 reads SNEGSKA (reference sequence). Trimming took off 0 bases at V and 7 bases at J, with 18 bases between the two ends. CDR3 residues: CSARDPVQARLGYTF. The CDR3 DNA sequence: TGCAGTGCTAGAGACCCCGTGCAGGCCCGACTTGGCTACACCTTC.

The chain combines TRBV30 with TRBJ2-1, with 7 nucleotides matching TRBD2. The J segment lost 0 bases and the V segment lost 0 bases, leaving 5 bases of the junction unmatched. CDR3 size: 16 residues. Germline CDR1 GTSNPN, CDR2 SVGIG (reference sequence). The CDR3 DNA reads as TGTGCCTGGAGTGTGCCGGGGAGGGGCTCCTACAATGAGCAGTTCTTC. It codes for CAWSVPGRGSYNEQFF.

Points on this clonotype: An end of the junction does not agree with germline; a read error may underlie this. As DNA, the CDR3 is TGTGCTAGCAGCCCCGGAGGAGAATCCTACGAGCAGTACTTC. Translating it yields CASSPGGESYEQYF. V is TRBV7-7 and J is TRBJ2-7; D is perhaps TRBD2 (5 bases). CDR1 SSHAT and CDR2 FNYEAQ come from the germline V gene (reference sequence). The CDR3 is made up of 14 amino acids.

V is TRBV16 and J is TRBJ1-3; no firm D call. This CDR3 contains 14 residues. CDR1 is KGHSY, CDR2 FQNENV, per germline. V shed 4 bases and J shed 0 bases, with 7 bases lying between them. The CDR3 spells CASSPFPSGNTIYF. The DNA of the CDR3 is TGTGCCAGCAGCCCTTTCCCCTCTGGAAACACCATATATTTT.

In nucleotides, the CDR3 is TGTGCCAGCAGCCATGGCGCATCGGCTAACTATGGCTACACCTTC. Its protein is CASSHGASANYGYTF. The rearrangement links TRBV3-1 to TRBJ1-2; D is undetermined. The CDR3 loop spans 15 amino acids. The V gene's germline CDR1 is LGHDT and CDR2 YNNKEL (reference sequence). Trimming removed 3 bases from V and 0 bases from J, with 11 bases in between.

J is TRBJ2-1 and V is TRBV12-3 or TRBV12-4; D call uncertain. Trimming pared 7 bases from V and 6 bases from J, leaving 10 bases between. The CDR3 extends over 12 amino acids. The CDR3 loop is CASTRRVNEQFF. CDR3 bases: TGTGCCAGCACTCGGCGAGTCAATGAGCAGTTCTTC.

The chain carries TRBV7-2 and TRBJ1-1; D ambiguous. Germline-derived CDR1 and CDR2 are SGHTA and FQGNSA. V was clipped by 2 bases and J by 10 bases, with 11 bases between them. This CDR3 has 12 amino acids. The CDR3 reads CASSLNQAAAFF. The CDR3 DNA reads TGTGCCAGCAGCTTAAATCAGGCGGCAGCTTTCTTT.

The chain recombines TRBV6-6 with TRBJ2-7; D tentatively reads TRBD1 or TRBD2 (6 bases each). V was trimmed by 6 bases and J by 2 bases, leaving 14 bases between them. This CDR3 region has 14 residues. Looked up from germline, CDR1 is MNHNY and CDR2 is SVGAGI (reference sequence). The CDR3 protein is CASSRPGATYEQYF. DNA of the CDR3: TGTGCCAGCAGCCGCCCGGGGGCTACCTACGAGCAGTACTTC.